This T cell receptor beta chain was retrieved from a study of OX40 agonist ivuxolimab in advanced cancers. Study context: A history of anti-PD-1, anti-PD-L1 or anti-CTLA-4 therapy was acceptable, and around 36% had some. Partial responses occurred in three patients (one hepatocellular carcinoma, two cutaneous melanoma).

CDR1 and CDR2 from the germline V gene are SGHVS and FQNEAQ. The CDR3 is 15 amino acids. Trimming left V 1 base short and J 0 bases short, with 8 bases between. General study points: The 0.1-3.0 mg/kg partial responders had among the lowest clonal expansion.

Sequenced by immunoSEQ multiplex PCR; TCRdb stores in-frame clones only, minus some. This sample carries 100,000 to 150,000 clones, under 95% of them seen once, and the ten largest clones take approximately 0.81%. Concerning this clone itself: Its antigen is not identified.

The clonotype was recovered from an adult with an advanced solid tumor such as melanoma, head and neck, liver or kidney cancer. The input for sequencing was CD4+ or CD8+ T cells sorted from blood, taken in a trial of the OX40 agonist ivuxolimab. The chain couples TRBV7-8 to TRBJ2-3; D remains ambiguous. CDR3 bases: TGTGCCAGCAGCTTAGAACCATTGAGCACAGATACGCAGTATTTT. The encoded protein is CASSLEPLSTDTQYF.